The 20 T cell receptor beta chains listed next were all sequenced from one sample in a study of shared clonotypes between healthy human individuals. Method: immunoSEQ multiplex PCR; TCRdb's copy keeps in-frame clones and lacks some. The sample includes about a million clones, 70% to 80% of them seen just once. Sequenced input: memory CD4+ T cells from PBMCs. The subset was: CD45RA-negative fraction. These receptors all stem from a man younger than 35 in good health. Some clones in this sample may be carry-over from other donors' samples.

The chain carries TRBV28 and TRBJ2-7, with 7 bases fitting TRBD2. Germline CDR1 reads MDHEN; CDR2 reads SYDVKM. This CDR3 has 12 residues. The CDR3 region has the DNA TGTGCTGGGGGGGAAAGCTCCTACGAGCAGTACTTC. Its protein product is CAGGESSYEQYF.

The V gene is TRBV19, the J gene TRBJ2-5; 10 bases line up with TRBD2. Trimming removed 5 bases from V and 7 bases from J; junction bases left unmatched: 4. This CDR3 spans 13 amino acids. Germline lookup yields CDR1 LNHDA and CDR2 SQIVND (reference sequence). The CDR3 DNA reads TGTGCCAGTAGTGAAGCTAGCGGGGGGACCCAGTACTTC. Residues: CASSEASGGTQYF. The entire variable domain, with the rest obtained from reference TRBV19 and TRBJ2-5, is as follows: DGGITQSPKYLFRKEGQNVTLSCEQNLNHDAMYWYRQDPGQGLRLIYYSQIVNDFQKGDIAEGYSVSREKKESFPLTVTSAQKNPTAFYLCASSEASGGTQYFGPGTRLLVL.

The gene calls are TRBV2 and TRBJ1-1; the match to TRBD1 covers 7 bases. Germline V lookup: CDR1 SNHLY, CDR2 FYNNEI. The CDR3 loop spans 13 amino acids. V lost 5 bases to trimming and J lost 3 bases; unmatched junction nucleotides: 3. The CDR3 region is CASSSQGDTEAFF. The CDR3 DNA sequence: TGTGCCAGCAGTAGCCAGGGGGACACTGAAGCTTTCTTT. The full variable domain, with the rest looked up from reference TRBV2 and TRBJ1-1, is EPEVTQTPSHQVTQMGQEVILRCVPISNHLYFYWYRQILGQKVEFLVSFYNNEISEKSEIFDDQFSVERPDGSNFTLKIRSTKLEDSAMYFCASSSQGDTEAFFGQGTRLTVV.

This clone came up many times. The chain links TRBV19 to TRBJ2-1; unclear D gene. The V gene's germline CDR1 is LNHDA and CDR2 SQIVND (reference sequence). The length of the CDR3 is 13 residues. V lost 2 bases and J lost 7, with 9 bases in between. The CDR3 is CASSITLTNEQFF. DNA of the CDR3: TGTGCCAGTAGTATAACTCTAACGAATGAGCAGTTCTTC.

This clone was counted a single time. This chain links TRBV30 with TRBJ2-2; no clear D gene. CDR3 size: 17 residues. Germline CDR1 reads GTSNPN; CDR2 reads SVGIG (reference sequence). The ends were cut back, 0 bases at V and 0 bases at J, with 14 bases in the middle. The CDR3 here is CAWSVDIRDANTGELFF. The CDR3 DNA is TGTGCCTGGAGTGTAGATATCCGTGACGCGAACACCGGGGAGCTGTTTTTT.

The V gene is TRBV5-1, the J gene TRBJ2-1, with a possible D match to TRBD1 (5 bases). The CDR3 length is 16 residues. Trimming pared 2 bases from V and 0 bases from J, leaving 12 bases between. Per the germline V gene, CDR1 is SGHRS and CDR2 is YFSETQ. Written as DNA, the CDR3 is TGCGCCAGCAGCTTAAAGGGGCGGAGCTCCTACAATGAGCAGTTCTTC. Amino acid sequence: CASSLKGRSSYNEQFF. The whole variable domain, remainder taken from reference TRBV5-1 and TRBJ2-1, is KAGVTQTPRYLIKTRGQQVTLSCSPISGHRSVSWYQQTPGQGLQFLFEYFSETQRNKGNFPGRFSGRQFSNSRSEMNVSTLELGDSALYLCASSLKGRSSYNEQFFGPGTRLTVL.

This clone was counted once. This chain connects TRBV14 to TRBJ1-5, with TRBD1 matching 7 bases. From germline, CDR1 is SGHDN and CDR2 FVKESK. CDR3 length: 14 amino acids. Trimming removed 3 bases from V and 4 bases from J; junction bases left unmatched: 3. CDR3: CASSQTGPNQPQHF. The DNA for the CDR3 is TGTGCCAGCAGCCAGACAGGGCCGAATCAGCCCCAGCATTTT.

Only a few counts were recorded for this clone. The identical CDR3 is also encoded by other nucleotide sequences in the sample. This rearrangement joins TRBV28 to TRBJ1-1, with D unresolved. The V and J ends lost 3 bases and 0 bases respectively, with 2 bases between them. CDR3 size: 12 residues. Germline lookup yields CDR1 MDHEN and CDR2 SYDVKM. The CDR3 DNA sequence: TGTGCCAGCAGTTTGTTGAACACTGAAGCTTTCTTT. This encodes CASSLLNTEAFF. Full variable domain (remainder filled in from reference TRBV28 and TRBJ1-1): DVKVTQSSRYLVKRTGEKVFLECVQDMDHENMFWYRQDPGLGLRLIYFSYDVKMKEKGDIPEGYSVSREKKERFSLILESASTNQTSMYLCASSLLNTEAFFGQGTRLTVV.

This clone was seen just once. This chain joins TRBV5-6 and TRBJ2-1; D is possibly TRBD2 (6 bases). The CDR3 has 14 residues. V was pared by 4 bases and J by 1 base, with 9 bases between. The germline gives CDR1 SGHDT, CDR2 YYEEEE. CDR3 in DNA: TGTGCCAGCAGCGCCGGGACTTCCTACAATGAGCAGTTCTTC. Translation gives CASSAGTSYNEQFF.

The rearrangement joins TRBV5-1 to TRBJ2-1, with D tentatively TRBD2 (6 bases). Trimming removed 7 bases from V and 10 bases from J, with 18 bases in between. This CDR3 comprises 13 residues. Looked up from germline, CDR1 is SGHRS and CDR2 is YFSETQ. The CDR3 spells CASSGTPSGEQFF. The DNA for the CDR3 is TGCGCCAGCTCCGGGACTCCGTCCGGGGAGCAGTTCTTC.

CDR3 amino acids: CASSQDGTGGADTQYF. The DNA for the CDR3 is TGTGCCAGCAGCCAAGATGGGACAGGGGGGGCAGATACGCAGTATTTT. The chain couples TRBV4-2 to TRBJ2-3, with 11 bases that match TRBD1. Looked up from germline, CDR1 is LGHNA and CDR2 is YNFKEQ. The CDR3 has 16 residues. J gave up 4 bases and V 0 bases, and 3 bases lay outside the gene matches.

The chain couples TRBV28 to TRBJ2-5; possibly TRBD2 for D (5 bases). Germline V gene data show CDR1 as MDHEN and CDR2 as SYDVKM. The CDR3 length is 16 residues. Between the trimmed V and J ends, which lost 2 bases and 2 bases, there was a span of 15 bases. DNA of the CDR3: TGTGCCAGCAGTTTAGGGCTCGTACCGGGGCAAGAGACCCAGTACTTC. Its translation is CASSLGLVPGQETQYF.

This chain uses TRBV12-2 with TRBJ2-4; the table calls TRBD1, which could not be checked here. TRBV12-2 is a documented pseudogene. The CDR3 contains 16 residues. CDR3 sequence reads: CASRQGHPRAKNIQYF. The CDR3 nucleotides read TGTGCAAGTCGCCAAGGACACCCCCGGGCCAAAAACATTCAGTACTTC.

This chain uses TRBV7-2 with TRBJ2-3, with D perhaps matching TRBD2 (6 bases). The germline V and J ends were trimmed by 6 bases and 10 bases, with 26 bases remaining between them. The germline CDR1 and CDR2 sequences are SGHTA and FQGNSA. The CDR3 has 16 residues. The CDR3 region is CASRNRDFTTSPPQYF. CDR3 bases: TGTGCCAGCAGAAATCGGGACTTTACCACATCCCCTCCGCAGTATTTT.

The chain combines TRBV5-1 with TRBJ2-3, with 10 nucleotides matching TRBD1. Germline loops: CDR1 SGHRS, CDR2 YFSETQ. The CDR3 runs 15 residues. After removal of 4 bases from V and 3 bases from J, the junction contained 5 bases not matched to a gene. DNA for the CDR3: TGCGCCAGCAGCCCCGCGGGACAGGGGACAGATACGCAGTATTTT. Translated: CASSPAGQGTDTQYF.

The gene calls are TRBV2 and TRBJ1-2; maybe TRBD1 (5 bases). CDR3 length: 14 amino acids. The V end was cut by 3 bases, the J end by 2 bases, with 10 bases between. Germline-derived CDR1 and CDR2 are SNHLY and FYNNEI. The CDR3 DNA is TGTGCCAGCAGTGAGCACAGGATAAACTATGGCTACACCTTC. It codes for CASSEHRINYGYTF.

CDR3: CSVALDYEQYF. The CDR3, as DNA: TGCAGCGTTGCCCTCGACTACGAGCAGTACTTC. The V call is TRBV29-1, the J call TRBJ2-7; D not certain. Germline-derived CDR1 and CDR2 are SQVTM and ANQGSEA. V shed 4 bases and J shed 3 bases, with 7 bases lying between them. CDR3 size: 11 residues.

The chain recombines TRBV6-1 with TRBJ1-2; D possibly corresponds to TRBD1 (5 bases). Trimming took off 3 bases at V and 4 bases at J, with 9 bases between the two ends. Germline lookup yields CDR1 MNHNS and CDR2 SASEGT. The CDR3 covers 13 residues. The CDR3 loop is CASSDGAGYGYTF. CDR3 bases: TGTGCCAGCAGTGATGGGGCTGGCTATGGCTACACCTTC.

DNA for the CDR3: TGTGCCAGCAGGACCACAGGCGGACTGTTTGAGGCTTTCTTT. As protein: CASRTTGGLFEAFF. The V and J genes are TRBV28 and TRBJ1-1, with a tentative D call TRBD1 (5 bases). The V end lost 6 bases, the J end lost 11 bases, and 22 bases lay between the germline ends. This CDR3 has 14 amino acids. In germline, CDR1 is MDHEN, CDR2 SYDVKM. The whole variable domain, filled in from reference TRBV28 and TRBJ1-1, reads DVKVTQSSRYLVKRTGEKVFLECVQDMDHENMFWYRQDPGLGLRLIYFSYDVKMKEKGDIPEGYSVSREKKERFSLILESASTNQTSMYLCASRTTGGLFEAFFGQGTRLTVV.

This clone was observed at least ten times. This chain links TRBV9 with TRBJ1-2; TRBD1 agrees at 12 bases. Germline-derived CDR1 and CDR2 are SGDLS and YYNGEE. Trimming cost V 4 bases and J 4 bases; bases outside gene matches: 11. CDR3 size: 17 residues. The CDR3 region is CASSLSGQGARGYGYTF. In nucleotides, the CDR3 is TGTGCCAGCAGCCTATCGGGACAGGGGGCGCGTGGCTATGGCTACACCTTC.